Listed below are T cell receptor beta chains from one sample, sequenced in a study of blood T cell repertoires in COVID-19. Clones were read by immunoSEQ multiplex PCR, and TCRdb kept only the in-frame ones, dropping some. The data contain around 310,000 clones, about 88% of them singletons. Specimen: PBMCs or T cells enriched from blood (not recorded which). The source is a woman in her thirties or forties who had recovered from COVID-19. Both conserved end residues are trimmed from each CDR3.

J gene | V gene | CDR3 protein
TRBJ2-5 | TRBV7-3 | ASSSDGGGTQY
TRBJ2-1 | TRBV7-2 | ASSRGVDPSYNEQF
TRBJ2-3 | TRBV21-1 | ASTNRTSGGTSTDTQY
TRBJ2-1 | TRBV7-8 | ASSFGGGRDEQF
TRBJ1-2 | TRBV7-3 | ASSPRQGNGYT
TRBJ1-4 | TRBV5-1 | ASSLGTFPTNEKLF
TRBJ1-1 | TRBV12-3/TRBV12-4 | ASSGGQGEAF
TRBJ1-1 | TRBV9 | ASSSPGGPNTEAF
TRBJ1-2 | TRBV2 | ASSEEVQTYGYT
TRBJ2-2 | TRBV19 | ASSIRKDSGELF
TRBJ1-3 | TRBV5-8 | ASSLLGGLSGNTIY
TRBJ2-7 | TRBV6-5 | ASSYRTGNEQY
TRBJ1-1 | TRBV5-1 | ASSLVPGNTEAF
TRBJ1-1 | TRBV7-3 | ASSLDRSSEAF
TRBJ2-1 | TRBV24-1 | ATSDLRSSGSFDEQF
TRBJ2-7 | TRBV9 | ASSVGWDTTYEQY
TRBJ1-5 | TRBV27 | ASSLGQGGQPQH
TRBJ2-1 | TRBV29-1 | SVEGRGLDEQF
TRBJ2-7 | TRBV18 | ASSPGVPYEQY
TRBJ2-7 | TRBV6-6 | ASSYSELLPYEQY
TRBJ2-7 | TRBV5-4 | ASSLGLNYEQY
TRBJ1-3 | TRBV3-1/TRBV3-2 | ASSHGNTRSGNTIY
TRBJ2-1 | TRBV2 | ASSDISGGASEQF
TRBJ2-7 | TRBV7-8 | ASSSTGFGYEQY
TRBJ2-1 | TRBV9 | ASSESGGPSFGEQF
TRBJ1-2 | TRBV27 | ASSLSRVPQRGYT
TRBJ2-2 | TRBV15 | ATSRGGRDTGELF
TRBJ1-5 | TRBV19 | ARPGQRNQPQH
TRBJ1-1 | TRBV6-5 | ASRTGGLGTEAF
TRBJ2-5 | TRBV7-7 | ASSRGLAGTETQY
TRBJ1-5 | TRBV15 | ATSEGPTGVVEPQH
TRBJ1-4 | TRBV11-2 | ASSRSPNEKLF
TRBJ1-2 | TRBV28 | ASSLRLARYGYT
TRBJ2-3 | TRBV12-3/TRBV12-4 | ASSFGATDTQY
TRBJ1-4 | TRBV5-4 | ASSSQYNEKLF
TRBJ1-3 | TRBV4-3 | ASSQEKGSTGNTIY
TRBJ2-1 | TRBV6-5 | ASSGGPFSEQF
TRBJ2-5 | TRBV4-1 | ASSQVLRETQY
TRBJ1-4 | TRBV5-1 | ASSLKDREAEKLF
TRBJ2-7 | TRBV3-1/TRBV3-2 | ASSQDVEGADEQY
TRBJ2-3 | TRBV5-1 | ASSSRAGISTDTQY
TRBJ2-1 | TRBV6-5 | ASSYGGLYNEQF
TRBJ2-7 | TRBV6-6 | ASSPTGTSGGGEQY
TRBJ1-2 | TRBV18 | ASSPRRQGNNGYT
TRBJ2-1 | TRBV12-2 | ASRLPSFYNEQF
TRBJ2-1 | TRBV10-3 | ATLRSLAGTYNEQF
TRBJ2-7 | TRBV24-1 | ATLGWVEYYEQY
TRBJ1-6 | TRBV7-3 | ASSPRGTGETPLH